Presented here are 15 T cell receptor beta chains from one specimen sequenced in a study of T-cell memory formation after mild COVID-19. TCRdb reanalysed the 5' RACE reads using MiXCR and keeps one entry per CDR3 protein. The table shows nearly 200,000 distinct CDR3 sequences, with 15% to 20% occurring only once. Sequenced sample: PBMCs or a T cell subset sorted from them (not recorded which). These receptor sequences come from an adult woman who had mild COVID-19 (a few samples of this study predate the infection). Cell type and time point are not known.

This chain uses TRBV20-1 with TRBJ1-2; weak D call: TRBD1 (6 bases). Germline V gene sequence: CDR1 DFQATT, CDR2 SNEGSKA (reference sequence). V was shortened by 0 bases and J by 6 bases, with 20 bases between the two germline ends. CDR3 length equals 16 residues. CDR3 protein: CSARDPNSNRADGYTF. Here the CDR3 DNA reads TGCAGTGCTAGAGATCCCAACTCCAACAGGGCCGATGGCTACACCTTC.

This chain links TRBV20-1 with TRBJ1-5; TRBD1 matches at 11 bases. CDR1 and CDR2 from the germline V gene are DFQATT and SNEGSKA (reference sequence). The CDR3 runs to 14 residues. V shed 6 bases, J shed 6 bases, and the junction held 7 bases outside the gene matches. The DNA for the CDR3 is TGCAGTGCGCCCGGACAGGGGGCGGGTCAGCCCCAGCATTTT. Encoded protein: CSAPGQGAGQPQHF.

This clonotype was seen at least ten times. The chain uses TRBV6-5 and TRBJ2-6; possibly TRBD1 for D (5 bases). The CDR3 has 16 residues. From germline, CDR1 is MNHEY and CDR2 SVGAGI. Deletions cut 2 bases from V and 4 bases from J, with 12 bases between. CDR3: CASSYTAGHGANVLTF. CDR3 DNA: TGTGCCAGCAGTTACACGGCAGGGCACGGGGCCAACGTCCTGACTTTC.

V usage is TRBV6-2 or TRBV6-3 and J usage is TRBJ2-5; TRBD1 agrees at 8 bases. From germline, CDR1 is MNHEY and CDR2 SVGEGT. V lost 7 bases, J lost 4 bases, and 5 bases stayed unmatched. CDR3 length: 13 residues. This CDR3 reads CASTRTGRETQYF. For the CDR3, the DNA is TGTGCCAGCACCCGGACAGGGCGAGAGACCCAGTACTTC.

This clonotype was seen only a few times. The V gene is TRBV5-1, the J gene TRBJ2-7; 9 nucleotides line up with TRBD1. Germline CDR1 and CDR2: SGHRS and YFSETQ. Trimming took 3 bases from V and 3 from J; bases not matched to a gene: 1. The CDR3 length is 13 residues. This CDR3 reads CASSWGQGYEQYF. The CDR3 DNA follows: TGCGCCAGCAGCTGGGGACAGGGCTACGAGCAGTACTTC.

V usage is TRBV12-3 or TRBV12-4 and J usage is TRBJ1-5; D possibly corresponds to TRBD1 (5 bases). V was pared by 5 bases and J by 6 bases, with 17 bases between. The CDR3 sequence is 15 residues long. The CDR3 coding sequence is TGTGCCAGCAGTCAACAGGCGACCCAGGGTCAGCCCCAGCATTTT. It specifies CASSQQATQGQPQHF.

This clonotype was counted only a few times. This chain connects TRBV7-2 to TRBJ1-2, with 7 nucleotides matching TRBD1. The CDR3 sequence is 18 residues long. Germline assignment: CDR1 SGHTA and CDR2 FQGNSA. J lost 6 bases, V lost 5 bases, and 21 bases had no gene match. DNA for the CDR3: TGTGCCAGCAGCCCCCGGGACAGCGGCCCTAGAGCGGTAGATGGCTACACCTTC. Translating gives CASSPRDSGPRAVDGYTF.

This clonotype was seen a handful of times. The chain carries TRBV5-6 and TRBJ2-5; the match to TRBD1 covers 10 bases. In germline, CDR1 is SGHDT, CDR2 YYEEEE. The ends lost 4 bases at V and 3 bases at J; junction bases unmatched: 6. The CDR3 spans 15 residues. The CDR3 protein is CASSLRTGGKETQYF. The CDR3 coding sequence is TGTGCCAGCAGCCTACGGACAGGGGGGAAAGAGACCCAGTACTTC.

The chain uses TRBV6-5 and TRBJ2-3; D not certain. The CDR3 extends over 15 amino acids. V gave up 1 base and J gave up 0 bases, with 8 bases separating them. Per germline, CDR1 MNHEY and CDR2 SVGAGI. The CDR3 nucleotides are TGTGCCAGCAGTTACTTTAACCCTAGCACAGATACGCAGTATTTT. Amino acid sequence: CASSYFNPSTDTQYF.

The chain couples TRBV5-1 to TRBJ2-1, with D possibly matching TRBD2 (5 bases). Between the trimmed V and J ends, which lost 2 bases and 0 bases, there was a span of 15 bases. This CDR3 comprises 17 residues. From germline, CDR1 is SGHRS and CDR2 YFSETQ. The CDR3 DNA reads TGCGCCAGCAGCTTAGAGCAGCGGTCGAGCTCCTACAATGAGCAGTTCTTC. Its translation is CASSLEQRSSSYNEQFF.

The chain has TRBV4-3 and TRBJ1-3; tentative D call: TRBD1 (5 bases). V lost 0 bases, J lost 4 bases, and 16 bases lay in between. The CDR3 is 17 residues long. CDR1 LGHNA and CDR2 YSLEER come from the germline V gene. For the CDR3, the DNA is TGCGCCAGCAGCCAAGATCTCGGGGGACTGATCGGAAACACCATATATTTT. It translates to CASSQDLGGLIGNTIYF.

This clonotype was seen a handful of times. The V call is TRBV27, the J call TRBJ2-3; 7 bases fit TRBD1. CDR3 length: 16 amino acids. V dropped 3 bases and J dropped 1; count of bases not matched to a gene: 7. Germline V gene sequence: CDR1 MNHEY, CDR2 SMNVEV (reference sequence). DNA for the CDR3: TGTGCCAGCAGTTTTTCGAGGGGGCAAGGCACAGATACGCAGTATTTT. This sequence encodes CASSFSRGQGTDTQYF.

This clonotype was detected a few times. The rearrangement uses TRBV9 and TRBJ1-1; 11 bases agree with TRBD1. Trimming took 0 bases from V and 0 from J; bases not matched to a gene: 1. CDR3 length equals 16 residues. The germline V gene encodes CDR1 SGDLS and CDR2 YYNGEE. CDR3 DNA: TGTGCCAGCAGCGTAGGGACAGGGGGCCTGAACACTGAAGCTTTCTTT. It codes for CASSVGTGGLNTEAFF.

The chain links TRBV2 to TRBJ2-1; 8 positions agree with TRBD2. The V and J ends lost 5 bases and 4 bases, in that order; junction bases with no gene match: 7. The length of the CDR3 is 15 residues. Germline lookup yields CDR1 SNHLY and CDR2 FYNNEI. The CDR3 DNA follows: TGTGCCAGCAGTAACGAGCGGGGGCCTTACAATGAGCAGTTCTTC. Translated: CASSNERGPYNEQFF.

The chain uses TRBV12-3 or TRBV12-4 and TRBJ2-3; D gene unclear. The CDR3 runs 13 residues. The V gene lost 7 bases and the J gene lost 10 bases, with 18 bases spanning the gap. CDR3 protein: CASTPEPGIPQYF. The CDR3 bases are TGTGCCAGCACCCCCGAGCCAGGAATACCGCAGTATTTT.